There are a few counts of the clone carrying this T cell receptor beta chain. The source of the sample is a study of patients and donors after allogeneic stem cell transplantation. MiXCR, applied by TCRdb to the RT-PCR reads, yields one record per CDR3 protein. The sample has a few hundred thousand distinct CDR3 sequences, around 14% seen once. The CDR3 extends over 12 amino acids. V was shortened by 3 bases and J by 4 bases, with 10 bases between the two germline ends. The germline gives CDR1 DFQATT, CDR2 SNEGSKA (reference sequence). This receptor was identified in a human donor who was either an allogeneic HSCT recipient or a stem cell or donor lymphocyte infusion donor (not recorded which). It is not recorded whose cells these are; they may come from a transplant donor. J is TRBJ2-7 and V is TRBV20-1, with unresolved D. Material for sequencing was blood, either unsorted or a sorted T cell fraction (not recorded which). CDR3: CSARRDGYEQYF. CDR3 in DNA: TGCAGTGCTAGGCGAGATGGATACGAGCAGTACTTC.